Listed below are T cell receptor beta chains from one sample, sequenced in a study of blood T cells in healthy people across ages. TCRdb independently ran MiXCR on the 5' RACE reads; one entry per CDR3 protein. The table has hundreds of thousands of distinct CDR3 sequences, under 55% seen once. Input material: blood. These receptors all stem from a man in his sixties in good health. Both conserved end residues are part of each CDR3. The D gene is left open where the match is weak. A row's size may be missing; if present it is once, few, many or a size class.

>TRBJ1-5|many|-|TRBV5-5
TGTGCCAGCAGCCCGACAATTTATAGCAATCAGCCCCAGCATTTT
CASSPTIYSNQPQHF
>TRBJ2-1|-|-|TRBV7-6
TGTGCCAGCAGCTTAGCGCGTTTGGACAATGAGCAGTTCTTC
CASSLARLDNEQFF
>TRBJ2-1|-|TRBD2|TRBV20-1
TGCAGTGTGTGGTCGGTAGCGGGGCCCTCCTACAATGAGCAGTTCTTC
CSVWSVAGPSYNEQFF
>TRBJ2-4|many|TRBD1|TRBV28
TGTGCCAGCAGATCACAGGGGGTGCAAAACATTCAGTACTTC
CASRSQGVQNIQYF
>TRBJ1-4|-|-|TRBV6-6
TGTGCCAGCAGTTCAATTCTAGGACGGCGGGCTGAAAAACTGTTTTTT
CASSSILGRRAEKLFF
>TRBJ2-1|few|TRBD2|TRBV7-9
TGTGCCAGCAGCTTAGCGCTGGGACTAGCGGGGGGTAACAATGAGCAGTTCTTC
CASSLALGLAGGNNEQFF
>TRBJ1-5|few|TRBD1|TRBV12-3/TRBV12-4
TGTGCCAGCAGTCCCGTTCCACCCGGGACAGCTCAGCCCCAGCATTTT
CASSPVPPGTAQPQHF
>TRBJ2-5|-|-|TRBV5-1
TGCGCCAGCAGATTTCAGGGCGAAGAGACCCAGTACTTC
CASRFQGEETQYF
>TRBJ1-2|few|-|TRBV28
TGTGCCAGCCGGGGACTATATGGCTACACCTTC
CASRGLYGYTF
>TRBJ2-1|-|TRBD2|TRBV4-3
TGCGCCAGCAGCCAAGATGGGTACGCGGGGGGCAATGAGCAGTTCTTC
CASSQDGYAGGNEQFF
>TRBJ1-1|-|TRBD1|TRBV27
TGTGCCAGCAGGAACCCCCCGGGACAGGGGGACACTGAAGCTTTCTTT
CASRNPPGQGDTEAFF
>TRBJ2-7|-|-|TRBV6-2/TRBV6-3
TGTGCCAGCAGTTACTCCAGCCCCGACTACGAGCAGTACTTC
CASSYSSPDYEQYF
>TRBJ1-6|-|-|TRBV6-5
TGTGCCAGCAGTTACTCAGTCTGGGGAAATTCACCCCTCCACTTT
CASSYSVWGNSPLHF
>TRBJ1-1|-|-|TRBV7-2
TGTGCCAGCAGCTTTGCGAGGGCGAACACTGAAGCTTTCTTT
CASSFARANTEAFF
>TRBJ1-5|-|-|TRBV7-8
TGTGCCAGCAGCCGGGAGCCGGCCAGGGAGGTTCAGCCCCAGCATTTT
CASSREPAREVQPQHF
>TRBJ1-6|few|-|TRBV6-5
TGTGCCAGCAGTTCGGGGCGGGGGCCCGGCTCCTATAATTCACCCCTCCACTTT
CASSSGRGPGSYNSPLHF
>TRBJ1-6|-|-|TRBV5-1
TGCGCCAGCAGCTCGGACGGGAGCTTTAATTCACCCCTCCACTTT
CASSSDGSFNSPLHF
>TRBJ2-2|-|-|TRBV3-1
TGTGCCAGCAGCCAAGACATCGGCGCCGGGGAGCTGTTTTTT
CASSQDIGAGELFF
>TRBJ2-6|few|-|TRBV6-5
TGTGCCAGCAGTTACTATGCTGATTCTGGGGCCAACGTCCTGACTTTC
CASSYYADSGANVLTF
>TRBJ1-2|many|-|TRBV5-6
TGTGCCAGCAGCTTTAAACCGGCCGGAAACAACGCCTACACCTTC
CASSFKPAGNNAYTF
>TRBJ2-7|-|-|TRBV7-9
TGTGCCAGCAGCGATGAAAAGGGAAGCGGGTCCTACGAGCAGTACTTC
CASSDEKGSGSYEQYF
>TRBJ1-5|-|-|TRBV20-1
TGCAGTGCTAGACGTTCGGGCCTGCCCAATCAGCCCCAGCATTTT
CSARRSGLPNQPQHF
>TRBJ2-2|-|TRBD1|TRBV5-1
TGCGCCAGCGGGACAGGCATCACCGGGGAGCTGTTTTTT
CASGTGITGELFF
>TRBJ2-7|-|-|TRBV20-1
TGCAGTGCTAGAGTACCGGGACAAGTCGAGCAGTACTTC
CSARVPGQVEQYF
>TRBJ1-4|few|-|TRBV29-1
TGCAGCGTTGAAGTGGGGGATAATGAAAAACTGTTTTTT
CSVEVGDNEKLFF
>TRBJ2-5|-|-|TRBV5-6
TGTGCCAGCAGAGGGAGAGCTAAAGAGACCCAGTACTTC
CASRGRAKETQYF
>TRBJ1-5|few|-|TRBV7-6
TGTGCCAGCAGCCGCACAGGAGACCCCAATCAGCCCCAGCATTTT
CASSRTGDPNQPQHF
>TRBJ1-5|-|-|TRBV6-1
TGTGCCAGCAGTGAGGCCTCACAAGGGCAGCCCCAGCATTTT
CASSEASQGQPQHF
>TRBJ1-1|once|-|TRBV20-1
TGCAGTGCTAGGTTGGGGGACTCTGAAGCTTTCTTT
CSARLGDSEAFF
>TRBJ1-2|few|TRBD1|TRBV12-3/TRBV12-4
TGTGCCAGCATTGCCGGGACAGGGGCTGCTAACTATGGCTACACCTTC
CASIAGTGAANYGYTF
>TRBJ2-3|-|TRBD1|TRBV24-1
TGTGCCACCAGTGATTTGCATTTGGGGACGGACAGGGCCCCAGATACGCAGTATTTT
CATSDLHLGTDRAPDTQYF
>TRBJ2-7|few|TRBD1|TRBV20-1
TGCAGTGCCAAAGGGACAGGAACCTCCTACGAGCAGTACTTC
CSAKGTGTSYEQYF
>TRBJ1-4|-|-|TRBV4-3
TGCGCCAGCAGCCAAGAATTGCGGGGGGACAATAATGAAAAACTGTTTTTT
CASSQELRGDNNEKLFF
>TRBJ1-2|-|TRBD1|TRBV9
TGTGCCAGCAGCGGATCGACAGGGAGGATTGTTAACTATGGCTACACCTTC
CASSGSTGRIVNYGYTF
>TRBJ2-7|-|-|TRBV5-1
TGCGCCAGCAGCTTGGGGGGACGAGACAATGAGCAGTACTTC
CASSLGGRDNEQYF
>TRBJ1-2|-|-|TRBV20-1
TGCAGTGCTAGCGTCCAGGGCTATGGCTACACCTTC
CSASVQGYGYTF
>TRBJ2-7|many|-|TRBV29-1
TGCAGCGTTGCCAAGGGAATGGACTACGAGCAGTACTTC
CSVAKGMDYEQYF
>TRBJ1-2|few|TRBD1|TRBV9
TGTGCCAGCAGCGATACCACGGGACAGGGCGCGGGCTACACCTTC
CASSDTTGQGAGYTF
>TRBJ2-3|-|TRBD2|TRBV3-1
TGTGCCAGCAGCATTCGGACTAGCGGGGCCACAGATACGCAGTATTTT
CASSIRTSGATDTQYF
>TRBJ1-2|few|-|TRBV29-1
TGCAGCGTTGAATCCGGCGCGGGGGACGAAGTCTATGGCTACACCTTC
CSVESGAGDEVYGYTF
>TRBJ2-1|few|TRBD2|TRBV11-2
TGTGCCAGCAGCACACCTAGGAAAAGCGGGGGCTCCTACAATGAGCAGTTCTTC
CASSTPRKSGGSYNEQFF
>TRBJ2-7|-|-|TRBV29-1
TGTAGCGTATTTGGCCGGGAGAATTACGAGCAGTACTTC
CSVFGRENYEQYF
>TRBJ2-7|many|-|TRBV25-1
TGTGCCAGCAGTGCATCACTGGTGTCCGAGCAGTACTTC
CASSASLVSEQYF
>TRBJ2-5|-|-|TRBV4-3
TGCGCCAGCAGCCTCCAGCTAGCGACGAGTGAGACCCAGTACTTC
CASSLQLATSETQYF
>TRBJ2-5|many|-|TRBV6-5
TGTGCCAGCAAGTTGGGGGGGGCCTCTGAGACCCAGTACTTC
CASKLGGASETQYF
>TRBJ2-2|-|-|TRBV28
TGTGCCAGCATCCATAAAAACACCGGGGAGCTGTTTTTT
CASIHKNTGELFF
>TRBJ2-6|-|-|TRBV11-1
TGTGCCAGCAGCTTCAAGGGACGGATCTCTGGGGCCAACGTCCTGACTTTC
CASSFKGRISGANVLTF
>TRBJ1-4|many|TRBD1|TRBV5-1
TGCGCCAGCAGCTCGACAGGGACTGCAACTAATGAAAAACTGTTTTTT
CASSSTGTATNEKLFF